The 8 T cell receptor beta chains listed next were all sequenced from one sample in a study of regulatory T cells in long-lasting Graves disease. The authors built TCR beta libraries using iRepertoire HTBI primers and Arm-PCR of CDR3 regions. TCRdb reanalysed the multiplex PCR reads using MiXCR and keeps one entry per CDR3 protein. The sample carries more than 300,000 distinct CDR3 sequences, approximately 25% recorded once. Time point: persistent/refractory GD, antithyroid drugs over 5 years with positive TRAb. With RNA extracted from PBMCs as input, the TCR library was made. The material was peripheral blood mononuclear cells (PBMCs), obtained when the disease was refractory, from a patient treated with antithyroid drugs. These receptors all stem from a woman aged 35 to 49 with Graves disease.

The genes are TRBV20-1 and TRBJ2-1, with TRBD2 identical over 10 bases. Germline V gives CDR1 DFQATT, CDR2 SNEGSKA (reference sequence). V was pared by 6 bases and J by 3 bases, with 11 bases of the junction left unmatched. This CDR3 is 16 amino acids long. The CDR3 spells CSADVLAGVGYNEQFF. Here the CDR3 DNA reads TGCAGTGCCGACGTTCTAGCGGGAGTGGGCTACAATGAGCAGTTCTTC.

As to this clonotype: The junction does not match germline at one end; this may be a read error. The CDR3 DNA follows: TGTGCCAGCAGTTTCCCCGGTAGCGGGATGGGCGAGCAGCACTTC. Protein sequence: CASSFPGSGMGEQHF. The rearrangement uses TRBV27 and TRBJ2-7; the match to TRBD2 covers 8 bases. Germline V gives CDR1 MNHEY, CDR2 SMNVEV (reference sequence). The CDR3 runs 15 residues.

This clonotype was counted ten times or more. The chain recombines TRBV3-1 with TRBJ2-5; no clear D. CDR3 length: 11 residues. The germline gives CDR1 LGHDT, CDR2 YNNKEL (reference sequence). The V end lost 4 bases, the J end lost 3 bases, and 3 bases lay between the germline ends. The CDR3 DNA sequence: TGTGCCAGCAGCCGGAAAGAGACCCAGTACTTC. Its protein product is CASSRKETQYF.

This clonotype has only a few counts. This chain uses TRBV19 with TRBJ1-1; TRBD1 might be the D (5 bases). CDR3 length: 15 amino acids. V gave up 0 bases and J gave up 1 base, with 9 bases separating them. The germline CDR1 and CDR2 sequences are LNHDA and SQIVND (reference sequence). The CDR3, as DNA: TGTGCCAGTAGTATAGATCGTGGACAGAACACTGAAGCTTTCTTT. It encodes CASSIDRGQNTEAFF.

With regard to this clonotype: Possible read error: a much larger clone is one base away. The chain employs TRBV20-1 and TRBJ2-5, with 9 bases aligning to TRBD2. This CDR3 is 15 amino acids long. Germline CDR1 and CDR2: DFQATT and SNEGSKA (reference sequence). CDR3 coding DNA: TGCAGTGCTAGGCCGACTAGCGGTGACCAAGAGGCCCAGTACTTC. Translating it yields CSARPTSGDQEAQYF.

The chain uses TRBV18 and TRBJ2-7; the match to TRBD2 covers 7 bases. CDR1 and CDR2 from the germline V gene are KGHSH and LQKENI. This CDR3 region has 14 residues. V dropped 2 bases and J dropped 2; count of bases not matched to a gene: 3. CDR3 sequence reads: CASSPSGNTYEQYF. CDR3 sequence (DNA): TGTGCCAGCTCACCAAGCGGGAACACCTACGAGCAGTACTTC.

This clonotype was recorded many times. The chain employs TRBV7-2 and TRBJ2-3, with D uncertain. Deletions cut 1 base from V and 3 bases from J, with 14 bases between. CDR1 and CDR2 (germline): SGHTA, FQGNSA. CDR3 size: 16 residues. CDR3 bases: TGTGCCAGCAGCTTAGAACTCGCGTGGGAAACAGATACGCAGTATTTT. Encoded protein: CASSLELAWETDTQYF.

The chain has TRBV24-1 and TRBJ2-6; 8 bases align to TRBD1. V trimming: 3 bases; J trimming: 0 bases; junction bases outside the gene matches: 9. The germline V gene has CDR1 KGHDR and CDR2 SFDVKD. The CDR3 consists of 19 residues. CDR3 residues: CATSDPPGQEFSGANVLTF. In nucleotides, the CDR3 is TGTGCCACCAGTGATCCCCCGGGACAGGAGTTCTCTGGGGCCAACGTCCTGACTTTC.